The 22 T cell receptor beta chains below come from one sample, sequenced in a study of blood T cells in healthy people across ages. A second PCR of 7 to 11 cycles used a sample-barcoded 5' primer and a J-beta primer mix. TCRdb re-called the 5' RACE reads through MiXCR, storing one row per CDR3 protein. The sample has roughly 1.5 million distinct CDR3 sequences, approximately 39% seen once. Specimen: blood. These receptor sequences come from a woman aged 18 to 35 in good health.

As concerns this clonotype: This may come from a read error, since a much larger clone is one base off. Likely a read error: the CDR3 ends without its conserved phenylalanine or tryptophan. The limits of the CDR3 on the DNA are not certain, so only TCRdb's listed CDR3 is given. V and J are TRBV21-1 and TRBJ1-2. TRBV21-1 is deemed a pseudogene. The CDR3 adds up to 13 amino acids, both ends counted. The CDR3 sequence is CASSTGIYYGYTL.

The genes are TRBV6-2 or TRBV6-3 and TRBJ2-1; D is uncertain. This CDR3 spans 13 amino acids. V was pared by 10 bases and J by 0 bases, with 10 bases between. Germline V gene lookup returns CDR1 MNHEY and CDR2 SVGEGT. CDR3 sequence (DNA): TGTGCCACCACCGTTAGCTCCTACAATGAGCAGTTCTTC. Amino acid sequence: CATTVSSYNEQFF.

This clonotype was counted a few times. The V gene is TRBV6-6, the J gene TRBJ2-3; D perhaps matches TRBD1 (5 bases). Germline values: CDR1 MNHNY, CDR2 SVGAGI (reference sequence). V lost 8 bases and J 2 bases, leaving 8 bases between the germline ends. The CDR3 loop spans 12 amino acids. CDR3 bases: TGTGCCAGCTTGGACAACACAGATACGCAGTATTTT. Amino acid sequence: CASLDNTDTQYF.

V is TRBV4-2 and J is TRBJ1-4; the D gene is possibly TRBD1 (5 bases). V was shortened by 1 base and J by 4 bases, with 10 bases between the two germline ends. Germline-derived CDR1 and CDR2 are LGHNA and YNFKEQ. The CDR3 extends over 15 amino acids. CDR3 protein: CASSQVEGINEKLFF. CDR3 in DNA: TGTGCCAGCAGCCAAGTTGAGGGGATTAATGAAAAACTGTTTTTT.

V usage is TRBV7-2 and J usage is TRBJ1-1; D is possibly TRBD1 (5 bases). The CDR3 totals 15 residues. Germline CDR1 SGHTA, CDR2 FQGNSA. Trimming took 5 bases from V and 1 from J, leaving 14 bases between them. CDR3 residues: CASSALSTGNTEAFF. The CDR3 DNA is TGTGCCAGCAGCGCGCTGAGCACAGGGAACACTGAAGCTTTCTTT.

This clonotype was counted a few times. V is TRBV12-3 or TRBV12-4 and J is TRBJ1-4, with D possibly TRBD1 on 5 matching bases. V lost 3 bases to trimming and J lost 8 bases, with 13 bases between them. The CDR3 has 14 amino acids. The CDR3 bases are TGTGCCAGCAGTTTGGGGGGGGTAAAAGAAAAACTGTTTTTT. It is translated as CASSLGGVKEKLFF.

CDR3 residues: CASSSGGDSRYF. The CDR3 bases are TGTGCCAGCAGCTCCGGTGGGGACAGCCGGTACTTC. The chain employs TRBV7-2 and TRBJ2-7; 7 positions agree with TRBD1. Germline CDR1 SGHTA, CDR2 FQGNSA. J lost 12 bases, V lost 4 bases, and 9 bases had no gene match. CDR3 size: 12 residues.

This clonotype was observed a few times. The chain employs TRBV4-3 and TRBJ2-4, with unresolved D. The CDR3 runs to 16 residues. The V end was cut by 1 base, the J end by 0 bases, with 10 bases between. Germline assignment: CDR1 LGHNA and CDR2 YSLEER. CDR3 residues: CASSQVHSLAKNIQYF. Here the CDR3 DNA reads TGCGCCAGCAGCCAAGTGCACTCTCTAGCCAAAAACATTCAGTACTTC.

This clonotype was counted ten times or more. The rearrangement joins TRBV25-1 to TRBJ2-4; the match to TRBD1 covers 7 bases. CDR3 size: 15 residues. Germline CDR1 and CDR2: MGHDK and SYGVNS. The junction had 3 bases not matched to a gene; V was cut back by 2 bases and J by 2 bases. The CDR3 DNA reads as TGTGCCAGCAGTGAAGGACAGGAGTCCAAAAACATTCAGTACTTC. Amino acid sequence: CASSEGQESKNIQYF.

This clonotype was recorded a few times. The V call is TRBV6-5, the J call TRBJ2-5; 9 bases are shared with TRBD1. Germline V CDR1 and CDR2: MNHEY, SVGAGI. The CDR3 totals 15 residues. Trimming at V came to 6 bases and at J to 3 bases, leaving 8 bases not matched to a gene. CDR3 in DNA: TGTGCCAGCAGCCTTCTCGGGACAGGGAAAGAGACCCAGTACTTC. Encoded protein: CASSLLGTGKETQYF.

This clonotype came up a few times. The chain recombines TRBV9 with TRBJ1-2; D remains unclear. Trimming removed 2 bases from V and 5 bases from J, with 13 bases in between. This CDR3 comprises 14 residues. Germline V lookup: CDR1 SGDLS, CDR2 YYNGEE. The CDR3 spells CASSVLNEEYGYTF. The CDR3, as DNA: TGTGCCAGCAGCGTTCTAAACGAGGAGTATGGCTACACCTTC.

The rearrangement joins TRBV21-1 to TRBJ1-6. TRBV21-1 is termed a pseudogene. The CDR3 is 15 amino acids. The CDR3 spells CASRLTRTYNSPLHF. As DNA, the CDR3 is TGTGCCAGCAGACTCACTAGGACCTATAATTCACCCCTCCACTTT.

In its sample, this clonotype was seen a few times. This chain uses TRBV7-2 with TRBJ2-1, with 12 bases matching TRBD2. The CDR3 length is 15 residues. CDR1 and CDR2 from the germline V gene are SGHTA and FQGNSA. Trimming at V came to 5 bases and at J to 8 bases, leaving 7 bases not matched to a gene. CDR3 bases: TGTGCCAGCAGCACGACTAGCGGGAGTTACCATGAGCAGTTCTTC. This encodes CASSTTSGSYHEQFF.

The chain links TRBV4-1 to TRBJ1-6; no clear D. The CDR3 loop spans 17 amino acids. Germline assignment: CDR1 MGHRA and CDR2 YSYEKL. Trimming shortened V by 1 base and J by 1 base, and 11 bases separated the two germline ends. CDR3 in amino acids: CASSQVALTSYNSPLHF. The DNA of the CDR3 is TGCGCCAGCAGCCAAGTGGCCCTCACGTCCTATAATTCACCCCTCCACTTT.

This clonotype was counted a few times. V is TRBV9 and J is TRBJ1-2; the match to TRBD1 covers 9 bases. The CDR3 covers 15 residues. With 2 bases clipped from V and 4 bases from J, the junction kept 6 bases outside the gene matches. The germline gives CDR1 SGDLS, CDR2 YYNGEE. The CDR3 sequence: CASSVTGGATYGYTF. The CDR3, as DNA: TGTGCCAGCAGCGTCACAGGGGGCGCGACCTATGGCTACACCTTC.

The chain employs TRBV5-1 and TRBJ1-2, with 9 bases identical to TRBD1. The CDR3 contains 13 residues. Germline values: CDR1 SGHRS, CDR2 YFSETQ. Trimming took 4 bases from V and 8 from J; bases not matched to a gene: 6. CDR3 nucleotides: TGCGCCAGCAGCGTACAGGGGGCAGAAGGCTACACCTTC. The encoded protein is CASSVQGAEGYTF.

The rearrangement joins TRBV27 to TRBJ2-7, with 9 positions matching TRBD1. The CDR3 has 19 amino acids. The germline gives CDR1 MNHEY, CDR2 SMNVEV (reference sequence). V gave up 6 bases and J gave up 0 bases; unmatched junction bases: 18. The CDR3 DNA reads TGTGCCAGCAGATCACCTCTGGGGACAGGGACGGGGAGCTCCTACGAGCAGTACTTC. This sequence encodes CASRSPLGTGTGSSYEQYF.

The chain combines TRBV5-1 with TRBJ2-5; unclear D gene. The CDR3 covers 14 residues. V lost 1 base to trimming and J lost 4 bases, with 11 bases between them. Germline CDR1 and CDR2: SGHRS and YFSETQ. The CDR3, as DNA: TGCGCCAGCAGCTTGTTGCCTCCCTCAGAGACCCAGTACTTC. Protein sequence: CASSLLPPSETQYF.

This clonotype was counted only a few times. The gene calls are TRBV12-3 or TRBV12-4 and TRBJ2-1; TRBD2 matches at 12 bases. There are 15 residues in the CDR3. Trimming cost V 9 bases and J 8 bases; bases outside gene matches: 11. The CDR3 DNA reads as TGTGCCAGTTTGAGGCTAGCGGGGGGGCGCGATGAGCAGTTCTTC. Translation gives CASLRLAGGRDEQFF.

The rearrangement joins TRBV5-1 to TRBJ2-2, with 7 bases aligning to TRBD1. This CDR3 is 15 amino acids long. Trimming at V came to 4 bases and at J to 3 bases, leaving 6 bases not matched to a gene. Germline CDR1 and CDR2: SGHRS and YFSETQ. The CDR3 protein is CASSLGQSHTGELFF. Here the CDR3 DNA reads TGCGCCAGCAGCCTGGGACAGAGCCACACCGGGGAGCTGTTTTTT.

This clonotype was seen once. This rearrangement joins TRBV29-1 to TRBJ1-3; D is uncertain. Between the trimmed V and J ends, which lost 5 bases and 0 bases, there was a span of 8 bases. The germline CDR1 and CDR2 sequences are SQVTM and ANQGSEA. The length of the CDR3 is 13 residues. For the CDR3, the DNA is TGCAGCGTTAGACCTAACTCTGGAAACACCATATATTTT. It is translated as CSVRPNSGNTIYF.

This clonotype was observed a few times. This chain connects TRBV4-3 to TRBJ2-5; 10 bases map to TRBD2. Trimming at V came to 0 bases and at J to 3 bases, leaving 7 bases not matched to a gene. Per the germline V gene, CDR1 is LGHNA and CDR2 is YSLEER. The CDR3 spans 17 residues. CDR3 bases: TGCGCCAGCAGCCAAGATCGCGGACTAGCGGTAAAAGAGACCCAGTACTTC. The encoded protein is CASSQDRGLAVKETQYF.